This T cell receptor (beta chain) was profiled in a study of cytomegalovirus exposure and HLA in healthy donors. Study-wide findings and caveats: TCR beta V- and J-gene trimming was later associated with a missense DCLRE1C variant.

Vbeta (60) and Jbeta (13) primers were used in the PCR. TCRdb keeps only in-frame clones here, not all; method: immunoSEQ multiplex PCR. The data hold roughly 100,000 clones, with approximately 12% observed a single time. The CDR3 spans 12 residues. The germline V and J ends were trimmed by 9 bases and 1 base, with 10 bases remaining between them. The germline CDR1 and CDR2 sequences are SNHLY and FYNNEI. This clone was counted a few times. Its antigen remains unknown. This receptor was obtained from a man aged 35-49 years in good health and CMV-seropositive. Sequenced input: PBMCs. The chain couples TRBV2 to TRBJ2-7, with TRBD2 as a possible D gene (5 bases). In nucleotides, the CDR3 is TGTGCCAGTGCGGGCCTTTCCTACGAGCAGTACTTC. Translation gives CASAGLSYEQYF.